A selection of T cell receptor beta chains follows, all from one sample in a study of T-cell memory formation after mild COVID-19. Each CDR3 protein gets one entry after TCRdb re-called the 5' RACE reads with MiXCR. This table holds about 360,000 distinct CDR3 sequences, over 13% found once. Sequencing used PBMCs or a T cell subset sorted from them (not recorded which). The receptors shown here come from a young man who had mild COVID-19 (a few samples of this study predate the infection). Cell type and time point are not known. Both conserved end residues are part of each CDR3. D genes are given only for firm matches. A row's size may be missing; if present it is once, few, many or a size class.

d_call	v_call	clone_size	j_call	cdr3_nt	cdr3_aa
TRBD1	TRBV20-1	-	TRBJ1-1	TGCAGTGCTAGAGAGGACAGGGGCCTGACTGAAGCTTTCTTT	CSAREDRGLTEAFF
-	TRBV7-9	many	TRBJ2-7	TGTGCCAGCAGCTCCCGGGGGTACGAGCAGTACTTC	CASSSRGYEQYF
-	TRBV4-3	-	TRBJ2-1	TGCGCCAGCAGCCAAGAAATACAGCTTGAGCAGTTCTTC	CASSQEIQLEQFF
TRBD2	TRBV27	few	TRBJ2-7	TGTGCCACCACACGACTAGCGGGGAACGAGCAGTACTTC	CATTRLAGNEQYF
-	TRBV12-3/TRBV12-4	-	TRBJ2-3	TGTGCCAGCGAAGTAGCGGAGGGCACAGATACGCAGTATTTT	CASEVAEGTDTQYF
-	TRBV29-1	few	TRBJ1-4	TGCAGCGCCCTTAATGAAAAACTGTTTTTT	CSALNEKLFF
TRBD2	TRBV2	few	TRBJ2-5	TGTGCCAGCAGTGGGACTAGCGGGGGAGGTGAGACCCAGTACTTC	CASSGTSGGGETQYF
-	TRBV6-2/TRBV6-3	-	TRBJ2-2	TGTGCCAGCAGTTACAACTCCTTCGCCGGGGAGCTGTTTTTT	CASSYNSFAGELFF
-	TRBV12-3/TRBV12-4	-	TRBJ2-5	TGTGCCAGCAGTTTAGTGGGCCGGGGCTTAAGTATACAAGAGACCCAGTACTTC	CASSLVGRGLSIQETQYF
-	TRBV18	-	TRBJ2-7	TGTGCCAGCTCCACCGGCAGCAACTACGAGCAGTACTTC	CASSTGSNYEQYF
-	TRBV12-3/TRBV12-4	few	TRBJ1-5	TGTGCCAGCAGTTTACCAGGGGATCAGCCCCAGCATTTT	CASSLPGDQPQHF
-	TRBV5-1	-	TRBJ1-4	TGCGCCAGCAGCTACCCCGACTCCGAAAAACTGTTTTTT	CASSYPDSEKLFF
TRBD2	TRBV7-3	-	TRBJ2-3	TGTGCCAGCAGCTCCCCTAGCGGGGAGGTGGCAGATACGCAGTATTTT	CASSSPSGEVADTQYF
-	TRBV5-5	-	TRBJ2-3	TGTGCCAGCAGCTCGACACAAGAGACTAGCACAGATACGCAGTATTTT	CASSSTQETSTDTQYF
-	TRBV7-6	-	TRBJ2-3	TGTGCCAGCAGCTGGGGGCGGAGGGCAGATACGCAGTATTTT	CASSWGRRADTQYF
-	TRBV6-1	-	TRBJ2-3	TGTGCCAGCAGTAGGGACGGGGGTCCAGATACGCAGTATTTT	CASSRDGGPDTQYF
-	TRBV3-1	few	TRBJ2-5	TGTGCCAGCAGCCAAGAAGGTTGGGGTCACTGGACCCAGTACTTC	CASSQEGWGHWTQYF
-	TRBV5-1	few	TRBJ2-1	TGCGCCAGCAGCTTTCGGCGGGTAATAGGCAATGAGCAGTTCTTC	CASSFRRVIGNEQFF
-	TRBV4-3	few	TRBJ2-2	TGCGCCAGCAGCCAAGGGCGGAGGACACTATTCACCGGGGAGCTGTTTTTT	CASSQGRRTLFTGELFF
-	TRBV20-1	few	TRBJ1-1	TGCAGTGCTAGATTTTGGACGTTGGGCACTGAAGCTTTCTTT	CSARFWTLGTEAFF
TRBD2	TRBV6-6	-	TRBJ2-7	TGTGCCAGCAGTTACTCCGGGACTAGCGGGAGCTCCTACGAGCAGTACTTC	CASSYSGTSGSSYEQYF
-	TRBV6-6	few	TRBJ2-7	TGTGCCAGCAGTTACTCGAGCGGCTCCTACGAGCAGTACTTC	CASSYSSGSYEQYF
-	TRBV7-9	many	TRBJ2-2	TGTGCCAGCAACCAGGCGAACACCGGGGAGCTGTTTTTT	CASNQANTGELFF
TRBD1	TRBV6-5	-	TRBJ2-1	TGTGCCAGCAGTTACGGACCCCCGGGACAGGGGGCCGATGAGCAGTTCTTC	CASSYGPPGQGADEQFF
-	TRBV10-3	many	TRBJ1-2	TGTGCCATCAGAGCTGGAGCAGGGGACGACTATGGCTACACCTTC	CAIRAGAGDDYGYTF
-	TRBV10-3	-	TRBJ2-6	TGTGCCATCAGTGAGCGGGACACTAATAACTCTGGGGCCAACGTCCTGACTTTC	CAISERDTNNSGANVLTF
-	TRBV5-6	many	TRBJ2-2	TGTGCCAGCAGCTTGCTCAGGACGAACACCGGGGAGCTGTTTTTT	CASSLLRTNTGELFF
-	TRBV7-2	few	TRBJ2-7	TGTGCCAGCAGCCGCCGACTCATTGAAGGCGAGCAGTACTTC	CASSRRLIEGEQYF
TRBD2	TRBV20-1	few	TRBJ2-3	TGCAGTGCTAGAGTAGGACTAGCGGTACATACGCAGTATTTT	CSARVGLAVHTQYF
-	TRBV20-1	few	TRBJ1-2	TGCAGTGATTCAGATTACTATGGCTACACCTTC	CSDSDYYGYTF
-	TRBV4-2	few	TRBJ2-1	TGTGCCAGCAGCCCGGGGGGCCGTGAGCAGTTCTTC	CASSPGGREQFF
TRBD2	TRBV7-9	many	TRBJ2-5	TGTGCCAGCAGCTTAACGGGCGGGGGAGAGACCCAGTACTTC	CASSLTGGGETQYF
TRBD2	TRBV10-2	few	TRBJ2-3	TGCGCCAGCAGTGAGTACCCCCTAGCGGGGTACACAGATACGCAGTATTTT	CASSEYPLAGYTDTQYF